These 26 T cell receptor beta chains originate from one sample sequenced in a study of identical twins. In TCRdb, the 5' RACE reads were re-called with MiXCR into one record per CDR3 protein. The sample has 350,000 to 600,000 distinct CDR3 sequences; approximately 15% are singletons. The same data also contributed to another study, on yellow fever vaccine responses in identical twins.

The specimen was CD4+ T cells sorted from blood. The origin of the receptors is a woman between 18 and 29 years old in good health.

This clonotype has at least ten counts. This chain joins TRBV5-1 and TRBJ2-1, with 11 bases that match TRBD1. CDR1 SGHRS and CDR2 YFSETQ come from the germline V gene. This CDR3 spans 16 amino acids. With V trimmed by 4 bases and J by 7 bases, 10 bases remained unmatched. CDR3 in DNA: TGCGCCAGCAGCCCCGGGACAGGGGGTGGTACGAATGAGCAGTTCTTC. Its protein product is CASSPGTGGGTNEQFF.

The chain recombines TRBV27 with TRBJ2-3; 16 nucleotides agree with TRBD2. V lost 3 bases, J lost 1 base, and 7 bases stayed unmatched. CDR1 MNHEY and CDR2 SMNVEV come from the germline V gene (reference sequence). The CDR3 extends over 19 amino acids. As DNA, the CDR3 is TGTGCCAGCAGTTTGCGGCTGGGACTAGCGGGAGGGGGCACAGATACGCAGTATTTT. It codes for CASSLRLGLAGGGTDTQYF.

The chain is built from TRBV7-9 and TRBJ1-2, with a possible D match to TRBD1 (6 bases). This CDR3 is 15 amino acids long. V lost 0 bases, J lost 7 bases, and 15 bases lay in between. The V gene's germline CDR1 is SEHNR and CDR2 FQNEAQ (reference sequence). CDR3 sequence reads: CASSLALRGGPGYTF. DNA for the CDR3: TGTGCCAGCAGCTTAGCGTTGAGAGGGGGGCCTGGCTACACCTTC.

The V and J genes are TRBV28 and TRBJ2-1; D is unclear. The CDR3 extends over 14 amino acids. CDR1 and CDR2 from the germline V gene are MDHEN and SYDVKM. The V end lost 1 base, the J end lost 6 bases, and 10 bases lay between the germline ends. The CDR3 sequence is CASSLSARINEQFF. CDR3 sequence (DNA): TGTGCCAGCAGTTTATCGGCAAGGATCAATGAGCAGTTCTTC.

This clonotype showed up just a few times. The rearrangement joins TRBV19 to TRBJ1-6, with unresolved D. V lost 3 bases, J lost 7 bases, and 4 bases lay in between. The length of the CDR3 is 12 residues. The germline V gene encodes CDR1 LNHDA and CDR2 SQIVND (reference sequence). The CDR3 is CASSMINSPLHF. The CDR3 nucleotides read TGTGCCAGTAGTATGATCAATTCACCCCTCCACTTT.

CDR3 loop: CASSFQVRPAGEQYF. For the CDR3, the DNA is TGTGCCAGCAGTTTTCAAGTCAGGCCAGCGGGCGAGCAGTACTTC. The rearrangement links TRBV28 to TRBJ2-7; D perhaps matches TRBD2 (6 bases). Trimming stripped 3 bases from V and 6 bases from J, with 18 bases between. This CDR3 has 15 residues. Germline values: CDR1 MDHEN, CDR2 SYDVKM.

This clonotype has more than one count but fewer than ten. The chain combines TRBV12-3 or TRBV12-4 with TRBJ2-1, with TRBD2 identical over 10 bases. The CDR3 consists of 15 residues. Germline trimming cut 4 bases from V and 4 bases from J; bases unmatched to any gene: 4. The CDR3 reads CASSSSGSLYNEQFF. DNA for the CDR3: TGTGCCAGCAGTTCTAGCGGGAGTCTGTACAATGAGCAGTTCTTC.

In its sample, this clonotype was seen many times. The V and J genes are TRBV4-3 and TRBJ2-6; D uncertain. Germline values: CDR1 LGHNA, CDR2 YSLEER. This CDR3 region has 17 residues. V lost 2 bases and J lost 0, with 11 bases in between. This CDR3 reads CASSQSSGISGANVLTF. CDR3 DNA: TGCGCCAGCAGCCAATCCAGTGGGATCTCTGGGGCCAACGTCCTGACTTTC.

This chain links TRBV10-3 with TRBJ2-2, with 13 bases aligning to TRBD2. The V gene end was trimmed by 0 bases and the J gene end by 1 base; junction bases not matched to a gene: 2. Germline assignment: CDR1 ENHRY and CDR2 SYGVKD. The CDR3 extends over 18 amino acids. CDR3 bases: TGTGCCATCAGTGAGTCAAGACTAGCGGGGGGGAACACCGGGGAGCTGTTTTTT. This sequence encodes CAISESRLAGGNTGELFF.

This clonotype was observed a handful of times. An end of the junction differs from the germline gene, which may be a read error. The V and J genes are TRBV6-1 and TRBJ2-7, with D perhaps assigned TRBD1 or TRBD2 (7 bases each). From germline, CDR1 is MNHNS and CDR2 SASEGT. The CDR3 length is 11 residues. The CDR3 loop is CATQGGYERYF. CDR3 nucleotides: TGTGCCACTCAGGGGGGGTACGAGCGGTACTTC.

This clonotype showed up many times. CDR3 sequence: CSAGLVSSYNEQFF. The DNA of the CDR3 is TGCAGCGCTGGACTAGTTAGCTCCTACAATGAGCAGTTCTTC. This sequence joins TRBV29-1 and TRBJ2-1, with 7 bases lining up with TRBD2. J lost 0 bases, V lost 7 bases, and 6 bases had no gene match. Germline-derived CDR1 and CDR2 are SQVTM and ANQGSEA. The CDR3 consists of 14 residues.

The gene calls are TRBV30 and TRBJ1-1, with D possibly matching TRBD1 (6 bases). Trimming removed 2 bases from V and 8 bases from J, with 15 bases in between. Germline assignment: CDR1 GTSNPN and CDR2 SVGIG (reference sequence). The CDR3 contains 13 residues. DNA for the CDR3: TGTGCCTGGAGTCCTGGTCGTGGACAGGAAGCTTTCTTT. Translating it yields CAWSPGRGQEAFF.

This chain uses TRBV7-9 with TRBJ2-2; D remains unclear. The V end lost 4 bases, the J end lost 6 bases, and 9 bases lay between the germline ends. The CDR3 contains 13 residues. The germline CDR1 and CDR2 sequences are SEHNR and FQNEAQ (reference sequence). CDR3 nucleotide sequence: TGTGCCAGCAGCTCCTCTCCAGCCGGGGAGCTGTTTTTT. Its protein product is CASSSSPAGELFF.

This clonotype showed up many times. This rearrangement joins TRBV5-1 to TRBJ2-3, with no clear D. Germline V gene lookup returns CDR1 SGHRS and CDR2 YFSETQ. The ends were cut back, 7 bases at V and 3 bases at J, with 15 bases in the middle. CDR3 length equals 14 residues. The chain's CDR3 is CASGVEHGTDTQYF. In DNA form, the CDR3 reads TGCGCCAGCGGCGTAGAGCACGGGACAGATACGCAGTATTTT.

The chain uses TRBV5-1 and TRBJ2-1; 9 bases agree with TRBD2. The V segment lost 3 bases and the J segment 4 bases; nucleotides outside the gene matches: 5. Germline assignment: CDR1 SGHRS and CDR2 YFSETQ. The CDR3 spans 15 residues. The CDR3 reads CASSSAGGQYNEQFF. CDR3 coding DNA: TGCGCCAGCAGCTCAGCGGGGGGCCAATACAATGAGCAGTTCTTC.

The chain employs TRBV7-2 and TRBJ2-3, with TRBD2 matching over 12 bases. Germline CDR1 SGHTA, CDR2 FQGNSA. This CDR3 region has 17 residues. V was pared by 5 bases and J by 0 bases, with 6 bases of the junction left unmatched. The CDR3 DNA reads as TGTGCCAGCAGCCTCAACCTAGCGGGAGGGAGCACAGATACGCAGTATTTT. It translates to CASSLNLAGGSTDTQYF.

This clonotype has a handful of counts. The V and J genes are TRBV4-2 and TRBJ2-7; 13 nucleotides align to TRBD2. The CDR3 is 16 amino acids. The trim removed 1 base at V and 7 bases at J, leaving 7 bases unmatched. The germline gives CDR1 LGHNA, CDR2 YNFKEQ. This chain's CDR3 is CASSQGRLAGGREQYF. CDR3 DNA: TGTGCCAGCAGCCAAGGTAGACTAGCGGGAGGTCGGGAGCAGTACTTC.

The rearrangement uses TRBV29-1 and TRBJ2-3; the D gene is possibly TRBD2 (6 bases). Germline values: CDR1 SQVTM, CDR2 ANQGSEA. CDR3 length equals 14 residues. V lost 5 bases, J lost 3 bases, and 15 bases lay in between. The CDR3, as DNA: TGCAGCGTTCACCTAAGCGGGCCAACAGATACGCAGTATTTT. It specifies CSVHLSGPTDTQYF.

The sample holds a few counts of this clonotype. The rearrangement uses TRBV6-2 or TRBV6-3 and TRBJ1-2; weak D call: TRBD1 (6 bases). Germline V gives CDR1 MNHEY, CDR2 SVGEGT. This CDR3 region has 16 residues. Trimming took off 8 bases at V and 6 bases at J, with 25 bases between the two ends. CDR3 DNA: TGTGCCAGCTCCCACCGACCCGGACAGCGGAGAGATGGCTACACCTTC. Its translation: CASSHRPGQRRDGYTF.

This chain connects TRBV14 to TRBJ1-1; D remains ambiguous. Trimming removed 9 bases at V and 0 bases at J, with 11 bases between. Per the germline V gene, CDR1 is SGHDN and CDR2 is FVKESK. The CDR3 loop spans 13 amino acids. This chain's CDR3 is CASKLQVNTEAFF. The CDR3 DNA follows: TGTGCCAGTAAACTCCAAGTGAACACTGAAGCTTTCTTT.

This clonotype has at least ten counts. The CDR3: CSVVGDRGKNIQYF. The CDR3 DNA sequence: TGCAGCGTTGTAGGTGACAGGGGTAAAAACATTCAGTACTTC. The chain has TRBV29-1 and TRBJ2-4, with TRBD1 matching 8 bases. This CDR3 has 14 residues. Losses at the gene ends were 4 bases for V and 4 bases for J; bases not matched to a gene: 6. Germline V gene sequence: CDR1 SQVTM, CDR2 ANQGSEA.

In its sample, this clonotype was seen a few times. The chain recombines TRBV20-1 with TRBJ2-7; 8 nucleotides agree with TRBD2. Looked up from germline, CDR1 is DFQATT and CDR2 is SNEGSKA (reference sequence). This CDR3 has 13 residues. V shed 6 bases, J shed 4 bases, and the junction held 8 bases outside the gene matches. The CDR3 sequence: CSAAAGGLYEQYF. The CDR3 DNA is TGCAGTGCCGCGGCGGGGGGTCTTTACGAGCAGTACTTC.

This chain uses TRBV30 with TRBJ2-1; D is unclear. The CDR3 has 13 amino acids. V was pared by 4 bases and J by 3 bases, with 10 bases between. CDR1 is GTSNPN and CDR2 is SVGIG in the germline V gene (reference sequence). CDR3 in DNA: TGTGCCTGGATCGAGAAGGGCTACAATGAGCAGTTCTTC. It codes for CAWIEKGYNEQFF.

The V call is TRBV7-9, the J call TRBJ1-2, with TRBD1 as a possible D gene (5 bases). The germline V gene encodes CDR1 SEHNR and CDR2 FQNEAQ (reference sequence). This CDR3 is 16 amino acids long. Trimming removed 2 bases from V and 6 bases from J, with 19 bases in between. CDR3: CASSLKGNRESDGYTF. The DNA for the CDR3 is TGTGCCAGCAGCTTAAAGGGGAATAGGGAGTCCGATGGCTACACCTTC.

This clonotype was seen repeatedly, ten times or more. The chain has TRBV10-1 and TRBJ2-2, with unresolved D. The CDR3 consists of 13 residues. The V gene lost 3 bases and the J gene lost 6 bases, with 8 bases spanning the gap. In germline, CDR1 is WNHNN, CDR2 SYGVQD (reference sequence). As DNA, the CDR3 is TGCGCCAGCAGTGAACGGGCTCCCGGGGAGCTGTTTTTT. It yields the protein CASSERAPGELFF.

This clonotype came up a few times. The chain employs TRBV2 and TRBJ1-3; 11 bases map to TRBD1. The CDR3 runs to 16 residues. Unmatched junction bases numbered 5, after V lost 4 bases and J lost 3 bases. Per the germline V gene, CDR1 is SNHLY and CDR2 is FYNNEI. CDR3 sequence: CASSVRDRGFGNTIYF. The CDR3 DNA reads as TGTGCCAGCAGTGTCCGGGACAGGGGGTTTGGAAACACCATATATTTT. Full variable domain (remainder filled in from reference TRBV2 and TRBJ1-3): EPEVTQTPSHQVTQMGQEVILRCVPISNHLYFYWYRQILGQKVEFLVSFYNNEISEKSEIFDDQFSVERPDGSNFTLKIRSTKLEDSAMYFCASSVRDRGFGNTIYFGEGSWLTVV.